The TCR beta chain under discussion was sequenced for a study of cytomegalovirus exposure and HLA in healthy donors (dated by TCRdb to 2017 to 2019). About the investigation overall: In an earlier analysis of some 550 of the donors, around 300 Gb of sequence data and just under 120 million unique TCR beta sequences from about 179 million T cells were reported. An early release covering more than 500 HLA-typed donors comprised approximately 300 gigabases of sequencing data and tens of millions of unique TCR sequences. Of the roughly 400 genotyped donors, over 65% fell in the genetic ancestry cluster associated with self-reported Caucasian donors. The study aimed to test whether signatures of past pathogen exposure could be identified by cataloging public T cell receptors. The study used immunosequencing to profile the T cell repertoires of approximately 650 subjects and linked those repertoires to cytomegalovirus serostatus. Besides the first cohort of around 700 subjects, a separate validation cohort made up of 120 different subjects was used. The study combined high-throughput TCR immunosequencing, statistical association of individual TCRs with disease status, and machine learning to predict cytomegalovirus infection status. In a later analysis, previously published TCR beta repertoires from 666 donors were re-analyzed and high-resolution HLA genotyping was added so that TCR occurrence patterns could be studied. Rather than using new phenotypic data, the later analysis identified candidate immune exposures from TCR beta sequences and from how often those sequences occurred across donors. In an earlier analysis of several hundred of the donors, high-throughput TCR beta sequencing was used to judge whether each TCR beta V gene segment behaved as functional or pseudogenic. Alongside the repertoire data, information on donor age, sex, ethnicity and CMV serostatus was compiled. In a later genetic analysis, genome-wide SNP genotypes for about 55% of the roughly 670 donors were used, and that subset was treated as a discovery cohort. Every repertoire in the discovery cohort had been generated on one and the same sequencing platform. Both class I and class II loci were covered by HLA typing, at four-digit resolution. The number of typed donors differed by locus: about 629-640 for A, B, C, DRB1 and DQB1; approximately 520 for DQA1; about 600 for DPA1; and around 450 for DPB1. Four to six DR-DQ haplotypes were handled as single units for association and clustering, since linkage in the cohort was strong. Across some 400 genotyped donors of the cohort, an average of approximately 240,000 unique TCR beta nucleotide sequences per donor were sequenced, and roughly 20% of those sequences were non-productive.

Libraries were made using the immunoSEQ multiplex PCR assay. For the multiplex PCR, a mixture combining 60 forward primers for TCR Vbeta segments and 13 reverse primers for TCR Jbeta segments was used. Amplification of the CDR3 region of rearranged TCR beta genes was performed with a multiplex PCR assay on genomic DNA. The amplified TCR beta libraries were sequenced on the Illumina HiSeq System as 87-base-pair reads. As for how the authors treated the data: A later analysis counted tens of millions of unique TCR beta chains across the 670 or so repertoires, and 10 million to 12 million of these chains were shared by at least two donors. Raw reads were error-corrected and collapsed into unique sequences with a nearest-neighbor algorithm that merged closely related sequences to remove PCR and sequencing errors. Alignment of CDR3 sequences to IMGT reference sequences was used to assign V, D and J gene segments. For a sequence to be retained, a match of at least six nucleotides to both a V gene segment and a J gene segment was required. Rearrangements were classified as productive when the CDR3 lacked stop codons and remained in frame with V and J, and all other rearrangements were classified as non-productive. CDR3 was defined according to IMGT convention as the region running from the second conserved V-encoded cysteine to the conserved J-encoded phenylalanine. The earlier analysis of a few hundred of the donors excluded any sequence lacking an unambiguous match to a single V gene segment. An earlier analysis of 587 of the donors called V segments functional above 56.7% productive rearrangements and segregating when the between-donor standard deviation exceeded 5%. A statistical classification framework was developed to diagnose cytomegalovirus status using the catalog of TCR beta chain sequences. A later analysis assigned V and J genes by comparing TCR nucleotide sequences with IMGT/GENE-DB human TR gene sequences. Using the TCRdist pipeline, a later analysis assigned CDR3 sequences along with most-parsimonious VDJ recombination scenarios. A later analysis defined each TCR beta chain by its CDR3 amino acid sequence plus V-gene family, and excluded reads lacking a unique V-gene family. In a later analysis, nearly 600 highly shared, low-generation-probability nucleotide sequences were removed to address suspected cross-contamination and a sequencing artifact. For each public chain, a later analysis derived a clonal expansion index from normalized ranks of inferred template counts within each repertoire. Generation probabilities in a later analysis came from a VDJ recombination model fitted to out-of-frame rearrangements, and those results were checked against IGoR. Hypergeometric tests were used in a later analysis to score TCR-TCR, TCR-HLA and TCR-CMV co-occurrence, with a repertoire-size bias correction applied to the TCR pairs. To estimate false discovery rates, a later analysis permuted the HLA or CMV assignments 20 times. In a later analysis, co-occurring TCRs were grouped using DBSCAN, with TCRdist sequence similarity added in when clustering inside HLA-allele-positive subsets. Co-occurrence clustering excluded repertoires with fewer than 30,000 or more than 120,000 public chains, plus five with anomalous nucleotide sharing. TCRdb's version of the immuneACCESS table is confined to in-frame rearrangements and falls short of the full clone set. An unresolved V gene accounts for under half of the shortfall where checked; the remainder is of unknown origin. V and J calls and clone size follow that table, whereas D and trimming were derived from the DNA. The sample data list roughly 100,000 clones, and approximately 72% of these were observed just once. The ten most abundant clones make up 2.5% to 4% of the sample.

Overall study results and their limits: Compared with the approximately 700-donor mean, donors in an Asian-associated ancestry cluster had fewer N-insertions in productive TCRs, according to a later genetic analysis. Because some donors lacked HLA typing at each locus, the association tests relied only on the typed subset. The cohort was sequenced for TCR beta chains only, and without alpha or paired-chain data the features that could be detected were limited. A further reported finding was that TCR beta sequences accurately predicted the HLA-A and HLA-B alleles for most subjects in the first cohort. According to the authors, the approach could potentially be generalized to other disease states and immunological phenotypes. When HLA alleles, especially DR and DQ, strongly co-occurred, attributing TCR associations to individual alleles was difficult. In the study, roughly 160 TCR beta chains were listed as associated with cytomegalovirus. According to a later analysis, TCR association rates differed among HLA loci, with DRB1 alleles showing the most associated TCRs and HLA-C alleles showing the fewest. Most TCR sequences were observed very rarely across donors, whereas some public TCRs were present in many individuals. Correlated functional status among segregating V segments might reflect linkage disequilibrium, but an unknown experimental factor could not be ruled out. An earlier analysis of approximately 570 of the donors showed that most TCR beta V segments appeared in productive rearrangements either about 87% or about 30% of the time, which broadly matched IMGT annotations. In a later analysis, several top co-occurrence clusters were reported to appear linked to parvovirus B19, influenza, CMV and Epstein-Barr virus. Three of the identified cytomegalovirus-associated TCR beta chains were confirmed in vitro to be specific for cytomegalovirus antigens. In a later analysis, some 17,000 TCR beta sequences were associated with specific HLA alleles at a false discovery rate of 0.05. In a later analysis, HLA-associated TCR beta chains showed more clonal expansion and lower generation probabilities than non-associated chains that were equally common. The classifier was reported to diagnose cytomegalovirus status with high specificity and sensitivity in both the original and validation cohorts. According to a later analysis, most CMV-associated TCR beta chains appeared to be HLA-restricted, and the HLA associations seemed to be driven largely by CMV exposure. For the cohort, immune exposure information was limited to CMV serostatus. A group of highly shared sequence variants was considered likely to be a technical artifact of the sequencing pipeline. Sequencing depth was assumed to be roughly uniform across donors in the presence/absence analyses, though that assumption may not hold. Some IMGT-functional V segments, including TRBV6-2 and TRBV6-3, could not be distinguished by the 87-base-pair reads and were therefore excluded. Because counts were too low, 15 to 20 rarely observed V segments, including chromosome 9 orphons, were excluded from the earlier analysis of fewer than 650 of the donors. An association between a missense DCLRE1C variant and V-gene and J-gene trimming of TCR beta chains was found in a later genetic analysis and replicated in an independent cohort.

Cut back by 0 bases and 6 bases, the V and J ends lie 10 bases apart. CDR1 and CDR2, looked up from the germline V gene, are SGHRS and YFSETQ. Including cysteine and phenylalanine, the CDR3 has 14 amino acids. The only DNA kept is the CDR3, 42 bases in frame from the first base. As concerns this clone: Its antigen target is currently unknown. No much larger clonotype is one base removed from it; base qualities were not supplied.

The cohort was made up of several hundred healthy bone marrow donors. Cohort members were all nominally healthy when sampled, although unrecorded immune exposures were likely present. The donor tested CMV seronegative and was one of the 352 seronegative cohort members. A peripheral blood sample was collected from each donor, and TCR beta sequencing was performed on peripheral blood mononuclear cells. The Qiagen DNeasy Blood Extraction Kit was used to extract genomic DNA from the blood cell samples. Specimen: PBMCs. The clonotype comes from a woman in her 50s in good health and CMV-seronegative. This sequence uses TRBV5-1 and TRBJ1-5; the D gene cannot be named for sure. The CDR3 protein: CASSLGEVGQPQHF. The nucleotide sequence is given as TGCGCCAGCAGCTTGGGAGAGGTCGGTCAGCCCCAGCATTTT.